One sample yielded the 3 T cell receptor beta chains listed below, sequenced in a study of shared clonotypes between healthy human individuals. Produced via immunoSEQ multiplex PCR; TCRdb's table is partial and in-frame only. The profile shows around 2.5 million clones, over 85% of them singletons. The sequenced sample was naive CD4+ T cells from PBMCs. Regarding subset: CD45RA+ positively selected. These receptors all stem from a man between 18 and 35 years old in good health. Some clones in this sample may be carry-over from other donors' samples.

The chain has TRBV7-9 and TRBJ2-5; D may be TRBD1 (5 bases). V lost 4 bases, J lost 3 bases, and 18 bases lay in between. Germline V lookup: CDR1 SEHNR, CDR2 FQNEAQ (reference sequence). The CDR3 runs to 16 residues. The CDR3 DNA reads TGTGCCAGCAGCTCAAAGATTAGAACCAGGGAAGAGACCCAGTACTTC. It specifies CASSSKIRTREETQYF.

V and J are TRBV7-8 and TRBJ2-1; 8 bases fit TRBD2. The germline V gene has CDR1 SGHVS and CDR2 FQNEAQ. The CDR3 has 14 residues. V was clipped by 5 bases and J by 5 bases; unmatched bases: 5. Here the CDR3 reads CASSRREGHNEQFF. CDR3 sequence (DNA): TGTGCCAGCAGCCGTCGGGAGGGCCACAATGAGCAGTTCTTC.

The chain employs TRBV4-1 and TRBJ1-2; D call uncertain. This CDR3 is 15 amino acids long. Trimming stripped 1 base from V and 3 bases from J, with 12 bases between. Per germline, CDR1 MGHRA and CDR2 YSYEKL. This CDR3 reads CASSQVWEVDYGYTF. The DNA of the CDR3 is TGCGCCAGCAGCCAAGTTTGGGAGGTTGACTATGGCTACACCTTC.